A single sample gave rise to the 28 T cell receptor beta chains below, sequenced in a study of neurological immune-mediated disorders (dated by TCRdb to between 2018 and 2021). The time point label of this sample denotes: technical triplicate 2. Libraries were constructed by 5' RACE. Sequencing was performed on an Illumina HiSeq 2500. The public sequencing data were trimmed at Q25 with fastp and processed into clonotypes with MiXCR by TCRdb, which kept only in-frame beta chains. Rows are unified per CDR3 protein, each entry keeping the most common DNA and genes. Across this sample there are roughly 57,000 distinct CDR3 sequences, with less than 25% seen only once. The top ten hold 3.5% to 5.5% of the sample. The source material was PBMCs. All receptors derive from a man in his sixties with HTLV-1-associated myelopathy (HAM/TSP).

This clonotype was counted ten times or more. The chain employs TRBV20-1 and TRBJ2-1, with D possibly TRBD2 on 10 matching bases. The CDR3 loop spans 19 amino acids. CDR1 and CDR2 from the germline V gene are DFQATT and SNEGSKA (reference sequence). With 1 base removed from V and 5 bases from J, the gap between germline ends came to 27 bases. This chain's CDR3 is CSARGGTGSSGSVNNEQFF. The CDR3, as DNA: TGCAGTGCTAGAGGTGGGACAGGGTCTAGCGGGAGCGTCAACAATGAGCAGTTCTTC.

The V gene is TRBV10-2, the J gene TRBJ1-3, with D hard to call. Germline CDR1 WSHSY, CDR2 SAAADI. Deletions cut 5 bases from V and 3 bases from J, with 14 bases between. The CDR3 runs 15 residues. The chain's CDR3 is CASSPTLISGNTIYF. The CDR3 bases are TGCGCCAGCAGTCCGACGCTCATCAGTGGAAACACCATATATTTT.

This clonotype was found many times. V gene TRBV20-1 combines with J gene TRBJ2-7, with D maybe TRBD1 (6 bases). Trimming took off 0 bases at V and 6 bases at J, with 21 bases between the two ends. This CDR3 comprises 16 residues. Germline CDR1 is DFQATT and CDR2 is SNEGSKA (reference sequence). This CDR3 is CSARDGATGQRSEQYF. The CDR3 DNA reads TGCAGTGCTAGAGATGGGGCCACAGGGCAAAGAAGCGAGCAGTACTTC.

This clonotype was counted at least ten times. V usage is TRBV18 and J usage is TRBJ2-4; the D is unclear. The germline V gene encodes CDR1 KGHSH and CDR2 LQKENI. V was shortened by 2 bases and J by 1 base, with 6 bases between the two germline ends. The CDR3 runs to 14 residues. The CDR3, as DNA: TGTGCCAGCTCACCAGGACGGGCCAAAAACATTCAGTACTTC. Its protein product is CASSPGRAKNIQYF.

This clonotype was seen at least ten times. The chain employs TRBV18 and TRBJ1-6, with TRBD1 matching 7 bases. V gave up 0 bases and J gave up 5 bases; unmatched junction bases: 1. CDR1 KGHSH and CDR2 LQKENI come from the germline V gene. The CDR3 is made up of 15 amino acids. This chain's CDR3 is CASSPPGTDNSPLHF. In DNA form, the CDR3 reads TGTGCCAGCTCACCACCGGGGACAGATAATTCACCCCTCCACTTT. Full variable domain (rest looked up from reference TRBV18 and TRBJ1-6): NAGVMQNPRHLVRRRGQEARLRCSPMKGHSHVYWYRQLPEEGLKFMVYLQKENIIDESGMPKERFSAEFPKEGPSILRIQQVVRGDSAAYFCASSPPGTDNSPLHFGNGTRLTVT.

This clonotype was picked up many times. The CDR3 coding sequence is TGTGCCAGCAGCCCCCTAGGGACAGAAGAGACCCAGTACTTC. It encodes CASSPLGTEETQYF. The chain has TRBV7-8 and TRBJ2-5; 7 nucleotides line up with TRBD1. CDR3 length: 14 amino acids. Germline lookup yields CDR1 SGHVS and CDR2 FQNEAQ. Trimming cost V 5 bases and J 3 bases; bases outside gene matches: 6.

The V gene is TRBV10-1, the J gene TRBJ2-1; TRBD2 matches 13 bases. V was clipped by 3 bases and J by 9 bases; unmatched bases: 8. Germline-derived CDR1 and CDR2 are WNHNN and SYGVQD (reference sequence). CDR3 length: 16 amino acids. The CDR3 region is CASSEGLAGEMSEQFF. The CDR3 bases are TGCGCCAGCAGTGAAGGACTAGCGGGAGAAATGAGTGAGCAGTTCTTC.

This clonotype was observed a single time. J is TRBJ2-2 and V is TRBV2, with 13 bases lining up with TRBD2. The CDR3 consists of 15 residues. Unmatched junction bases numbered 2, after V lost 6 bases and J lost 4 bases. Germline V gives CDR1 SNHLY, CDR2 FYNNEI. The CDR3 DNA is TGTGCCAGCAGGGGACTAGCGGGGCCCACCGGGGAGCTGTTTTTT. Translating gives CASRGLAGPTGELFF.

This clonotype was detected many times. One base away lies a much larger clone, so this may be a sequencing read error. The V and J genes are TRBV24-1 and TRBJ2-6; tentatively, D is TRBD1 or TRBD2 (5 bases each). CDR1 is KGHDR, CDR2 SFDVKD, per germline. This CDR3 comprises 14 residues. The CDR3 bases are TGTGTCACGGGGACCGGCTCTGGGGCCAACGTCCTGACTTTC. Residues: CVTGTGSGANVLTF.

This clonotype was found many times. This chain connects TRBV5-1 to TRBJ2-7, with 7 bases lining up with TRBD2. Per the germline V gene, CDR1 is SGHRS and CDR2 is YFSETQ. The CDR3 is made up of 14 amino acids. J lost 3 bases, V lost 4 bases, and 7 bases had no gene match. This CDR3 reads CASSREGGDYEQYF. CDR3 bases: TGCGCCAGCAGCCGTGAGGGAGGGGACTACGAGCAGTACTTC.

On this clonotype: This may stem from a read error, because a much larger clone lies one nucleotide away. CDR3 sequence: CASNQFPTDTQYF. The CDR3 DNA reads TGTGCCAGCAACCAATTCCCCACAGATACGCAGTATTTT. V usage is TRBV16 and J usage is TRBJ2-3; D is uncertain. The CDR3 has 13 residues. CDR1 and CDR2 from the germline V gene are KGHSY and FQNENV.

The chain has TRBV10-3 and TRBJ1-1; D gene uncertain. CDR3 size: 14 residues. From germline, CDR1 is ENHRY and CDR2 SYGVKD. Trimming stripped 5 bases from V and 1 base from J, with 11 bases between. CDR3 region: CAISTKPGNTEAFF. CDR3 nucleotides: TGTGCCATCAGTACAAAGCCCGGGAACACTGAAGCTTTCTTT.

The CDR3 reads CSASLKGDTQYF. CDR3 nucleotide sequence: TGCAGTGCTAGCTTAAAGGGAGATACGCAGTATTTT. The rearrangement uses TRBV20-1 and TRBJ2-3; no clear D gene. Between the trimmed V and J ends, which lost 3 bases and 5 bases, there was a span of 9 bases. Germline V gives CDR1 DFQATT, CDR2 SNEGSKA (reference sequence). The CDR3 runs to 12 residues.

This clonotype appeared many times. The V gene is TRBV9, the J gene TRBJ2-5; 13 positions match TRBD2. J was trimmed by 4 bases and V by 4 bases; bases with no gene match: 7. This CDR3 comprises 16 residues. Germline V lookup: CDR1 SGDLS, CDR2 YYNGEE. CDR3 sequence reads: CASSPGLAGAAETQYF. CDR3 nucleotides: TGTGCCAGCAGCCCTGGACTAGCGGGAGCGGCAGAGACCCAGTACTTC.

This clonotype was seen many times. The J gene is TRBJ2-5, the V gene TRBV20-1, with 7 bases identical to TRBD1. V was pared by 4 bases and J by 3 bases, with 5 bases of the junction left unmatched. CDR1 is DFQATT and CDR2 is SNEGSKA in the germline V gene (reference sequence). CDR3 length equals 13 residues. CDR3 amino acids: CSAIAGTEETQYF. The CDR3 DNA follows: TGCAGTGCTATTGCCGGGACAGAAGAGACCCAGTACTTC.

At least ten counts were recorded for this clonotype. This chain joins TRBV6-1 and TRBJ2-7, with TRBD1 matching over 9 bases. From germline, CDR1 is MNHNS and CDR2 SASEGT. The CDR3 is 12 residues long. Losses at the gene ends were 6 bases for V and 6 bases for J; bases not matched to a gene: 3. The CDR3 region has the DNA TGTGCCAGCAGGGGGACAGGGCGCGAGCAGTACTTC. Protein: CASRGTGREQYF.

This clonotype was counted at least ten times. J is TRBJ2-3 and V is TRBV20-1; TRBD2 matches 8 bases. The CDR3 length is 15 residues. V was clipped by 0 bases and J by 1 base; unmatched bases: 3. Germline V gene lookup returns CDR1 DFQATT and CDR2 SNEGSKA (reference sequence). The CDR3, as DNA: TGCAGTGCTAGAGAAAGCGGGAGAGGCACAGATACGCAGTATTTT. Translated, it gives CSARESGRGTDTQYF.

This clonotype was recorded many times. The chain carries TRBV18 and TRBJ2-2; TRBD1 is a possible D gene (6 bases). This CDR3 has 16 residues. The V gene's germline CDR1 is KGHSH and CDR2 LQKENI. Trimming shortened V by 6 bases and J by 1 base, and 15 bases separated the two germline ends. CDR3 in amino acids: CASSRNRAENTGELFF. CDR3 DNA: TGTGCCAGCTCCCGCAACAGGGCGGAGAACACCGGGGAGCTGTTTTTT.

The sample holds many counts of this clonotype. The chain uses TRBV5-4 and TRBJ2-1, with 10 bases that match TRBD1. Germline values: CDR1 SGHNT, CDR2 YYREEE (reference sequence). This CDR3 has 15 amino acids. Trimming took 0 bases from V and 8 from J; bases not matched to a gene: 5. CDR3 region: CASSLGDRGRDEQFF. For the CDR3, the DNA is TGTGCCAGCAGCTTGGGAGACAGGGGGCGCGATGAGCAGTTCTTC.

This clonotype is medium-sized in the sample. The rearrangement joins TRBV5-1 to TRBJ2-5; 11 bases match TRBD2. Germline values: CDR1 SGHRS, CDR2 YFSETQ. With V trimmed by 4 bases and J by 2 bases, 4 bases remained unmatched. The CDR3 length is 15 residues. The chain's CDR3 is CASSRGTSGQETQYF. CDR3 coding DNA: TGCGCCAGCAGCCGGGGGACTAGCGGACAAGAGACCCAGTACTTC.

This clonotype came up many times. The V call is TRBV5-1, the J call TRBJ2-2; D may be TRBD2 (6 bases). Germline lookup yields CDR1 SGHRS and CDR2 YFSETQ. V was shortened by 4 bases and J by 1 base, with 11 bases between the two germline ends. The CDR3 spans 15 residues. The CDR3 sequence: CASSPRDLNTGELFF. CDR3 nucleotides: TGCGCCAGCAGCCCGCGGGACTTGAACACCGGGGAGCTGTTTTTT.

This clonotype was seen at least ten times. The V and J genes are TRBV18 and TRBJ1-6; 7 nucleotides align to TRBD1. The germline V gene encodes CDR1 KGHSH and CDR2 LQKENI. CDR3 length: 15 residues. The J segment lost 7 bases and the V segment lost 4 bases, leaving 7 bases of the junction unmatched. For the CDR3, the DNA is TGTGCCAGCTCACTGACGGGACAGTGGAATTCACCCCTCCACTTT. Translating gives CASSLTGQWNSPLHF.

This clonotype was observed at least ten times. V and J are TRBV12-3 or TRBV12-4 and TRBJ1-1, with D unclear. The CDR3 is 11 residues long. Trimming left V 6 bases short and J 4 bases short, with 6 bases between. Here the CDR3 DNA reads TGTGCCAGCAGCACCGGCACTGAAGCTTTCTTT. Its translation is CASSTGTEAFF.

The table lists this clonotype with many counts. This rearrangement joins TRBV6-6 to TRBJ1-5, with 9 bases fitting TRBD1. The J segment lost 7 bases and the V segment lost 6 bases, leaving 7 bases of the junction unmatched. The length of the CDR3 is 14 residues. Germline V gives CDR1 MNHNY, CDR2 SVGAGI (reference sequence). Here the CDR3 DNA reads TGTGCCAGCAGCATACAGGGGGCGGGACAGCCCCAGCATTTT. This codes for CASSIQGAGQPQHF.

This clonotype has a count of ten or more. The CDR3 here is CASSQQEAGANVLTF. As DNA, the CDR3 is TGCGCCAGCAGCCAACAAGAGGCTGGGGCCAACGTCCTGACTTTC. This chain links TRBV4-1 with TRBJ2-6; no definite D call. The CDR3 runs 15 residues. Germline values: CDR1 MGHRA, CDR2 YSYEKL. The germline V and J ends were trimmed by 2 bases and 2 bases, with 7 bases remaining between them.

This clonotype came up many times. The gene calls are TRBV11-2 and TRBJ2-2; D is undetermined. Deletions cut 5 bases from V and 1 base from J, with 14 bases between. Germline V gene sequence: CDR1 SGHAT, CDR2 FQNNGV. The CDR3 has 16 amino acids. The CDR3 DNA follows: TGTGCCAGCAGCCATTCCCTGGCCCTGAACACCGGGGAGCTGTTTTTT. It specifies CASSHSLALNTGELFF.

Many counts were recorded for this clonotype. This chain connects TRBV2 to TRBJ1-2, with 8 bases fitting TRBD1. Germline V lookup: CDR1 SNHLY, CDR2 FYNNEI. The CDR3 has 14 residues. V lost 7 bases to trimming and J lost 7 bases; unmatched junction nucleotides: 11. This CDR3 reads CASNPPGGLFGYTF. The CDR3 nucleotides read TGTGCCAGCAACCCACCAGGGGGCCTTTTTGGCTACACCTTC.

This clonotype appeared many times. The CDR3 reads CASSPLGGSNQPQHF. CDR3 bases: TGTGCCAGCAGCCCCCTTGGGGGATCAAATCAGCCCCAGCATTTT. The chain links TRBV6-5 to TRBJ1-5; tentatively, D is TRBD1 (5 bases). V lost 6 bases and J lost 4, with 16 bases in between. The length of the CDR3 is 15 residues. Germline V lookup: CDR1 MNHEY, CDR2 SVGAGI.